This T cell receptor (beta chain) was captured in a study of T cell clonotyping in hematopoietic cell transplantation. Study-wide results and limits: After transplant, recipient diversity fell while pathologically expanded clonotypes grew through day 180. At the given depth, recipient repertoires were over 95% de novo clonotypes.

Comment on this clone: No antigen is known for it.

The method was immunoSEQ multiplex PCR; TCRdb's version includes in-frame clones alone and lacks a portion of them. The sample lists about 45,000 clones, roughly 94% occurring once. Germline V gene data show CDR1 as SGDLS and CDR2 as YYNGEE. The CDR3 has 19 residues. Trimming at V came to 6 bases and at J to 2 bases, leaving 18 bases not matched to a gene. The sequence came from a woman aged 50 to 60 in good health. Some clones in this sample may be carry-over from other donors' samples. The genes are TRBV9 and TRBJ2-2, with TRBD1 identical over 8 bases. Material for sequencing was peripheral blood mononuclear cells. The CDR3 nucleotides read TGTGCCAGCACCTCGCGGCCAATACCGGGACAGGAAAACACCGGGGAGCTGTTTTTT. It is translated as CASTSRPIPGQENTGELFF.